A selection of T cell receptor beta chains follows, all from one sample in a study of response to subunit inactivated influenza vaccine. TCRdb ran MiXCR on the RT-PCR reads and lists one entry per CDR3 protein. The table lists 800,000 to 1,000,000 distinct CDR3 sequences, less than 25% of them singletons. Sequencing used PBMCs from blood, obtained approximately 5 days after vaccination. The receptors shown here come from a middle-aged man who received an inactivated influenza vaccine. The CDR3 runs from the conserved cysteine through the conserved F or W. D genes are given only for firm matches. The listing skips clone size in some rows; elsewhere it reads once, few, many or a size class.

TGTGCCAGCAGCCAATCGGCCGCCACTGAAGCTTTCTTT CASSQSAATEAFF TRBV7-9 few TRBJ1-1 .
TGTGCCAGCAGTTATTTGGTGCACAATACGCAGTATTTT CASSYLVHNTQYF TRBV6-6 few TRBJ2-3 .
TGTGCCAGCAGTTACGGAGGGGGCGGTACGCAGTATTTT CASSYGGGGTQYF TRBV6-5 few TRBJ2-3 .
TGCAGTGCGCAAGGAACCTACCTTGAAGCTTTCTTT CSAQGTYLEAFF TRBV20-1 few TRBJ1-1 .
TGTGCCAGCAGCGCGGACAGGAGCTATGGCTACACCTTC CASSADRSYGYTF TRBV11-2 few TRBJ1-2 TRBD1
TGTGCCAGCAGCGTAGTTCCGCTAGCGGGAGAGACCCAGTACTTC CASSVVPLAGETQYF TRBV9 once TRBJ2-5 TRBD2
TGCGCCAGCGGAACAGTGAACACTGAAGCTTTCTTT CASGTVNTEAFF TRBV5-1 many TRBJ1-1 .
TGTGCCAGTAGTACTAACAGGGCGTTCATGAACACTGAAGCTTTCTTT CASSTNRAFMNTEAFF TRBV19 . TRBJ1-1 .
TGTGCCAGCAGCTTAGTTGGAAGGCTCCAAGAGACCCAGTACTTC CASSLVGRLQETQYF TRBV7-2 . TRBJ2-5 .
TGCAGTGCTAGAGATTTGAGGGGGGATTTTAACGAGCAGTACTTC CSARDLRGDFNEQYF TRBV20-1 . TRBJ2-7 .
TGTGCCAGCAGCTTAGGGGGACAAACCTACGAGCAGTACTTC CASSLGGQTYEQYF TRBV7-6 . TRBJ2-7 .
TGCGCCAGCACTTACGGTTCGGGTTCCTACGAGCAGTACTTC CASTYGSGSYEQYF TRBV5-1 few TRBJ2-7 .
TGTGCCAGCAGATATAGCGGGAGGATTAACACCGGGGAGCTGTTTTTT CASRYSGRINTGELFF TRBV6-2/TRBV6-3 . TRBJ2-2 TRBD2
TGCAGCGTTGAAGACCGAGGAGGGCAGCAAGAGACCCAGTACTTC CSVEDRGGQQETQYF TRBV29-1 few TRBJ2-5 .
TGTGCAAGTCGCTTAGTTGCACATCAGCCCCAGCATTTT CASRLVAHQPQHF TRBV12-2 . TRBJ1-5 .
TGCAGTGCCGAACTAGCGGGATTGACAGATACGCAGTATTTT CSAELAGLTDTQYF TRBV20-1 . TRBJ2-3 TRBD2
TGCAGTGCTAGGGAGGGGGCAGGGGGTTCTTACGAGCAGTACTTC CSAREGAGGSYEQYF TRBV20-1 few TRBJ2-7 .
TGTGCCAGCAGCCCTCCTAGCGGGGGCCCTGATACGCAGTATTTT CASSPPSGGPDTQYF TRBV5-6 . TRBJ2-3 TRBD2
TGTGCCAGCAGAGTACCAGGCGATGAGCAGTTCTTC CASRVPGDEQFF TRBV12-3/TRBV12-4 . TRBJ2-1 .
TGTGCCACCAGCAGAGATAGGGGCCCTAGCGGCAGATGGAATGAGCAGTTCTTC CATSRDRGPSGRWNEQFF TRBV15 . TRBJ2-1 TRBD2
TGCAGTGCTAGACGGCAGTTATTACCCCAGTACTTC CSARRQLLPQYF TRBV20-1 few TRBJ2-5 .
TGCAGCGTTGCTACCCGGGCGGGCCGCACAGATACGCAGTATTTT CSVATRAGRTDTQYF TRBV29-1 . TRBJ2-3 .
TGTGCCAGCAGTCGGGCTTCAAACTATGGCTACACCTTC CASSRASNYGYTF TRBV12-3/TRBV12-4 . TRBJ1-2 .
TGTGCCAGCAGCTTAGAATTGCTGCCGAGGTCAGATACGCAGTATTTT CASSLELLPRSDTQYF TRBV7-8 . TRBJ2-3 .
TGTGCCAGCAGTGAAGCTGCGGGGTCTCCTCAGCCCCAGCATTTT CASSEAAGSPQPQHF TRBV2 few TRBJ1-5 .
TGTGCCAGCTCACCAGAGACTAGCGAGGCCTACGAGCAGTACTTC CASSPETSEAYEQYF TRBV18 few TRBJ2-7 TRBD2
TGTGCCAGCAGCCCGGGGGCCGAAGGGAATTCACCCCTCCACTTT CASSPGAEGNSPLHF TRBV13 many TRBJ1-6 .
TGTGCCGGGGGGGCAGGAGGAGGTTACGAGCAGTACTTC CAGGAGGGYEQYF TRBV6-1 few TRBJ2-7 .
TGTGCCAGCAGTTTAAGTGGTCGTGTAGGAGAGACCCAGTACTTC CASSLSGRVGETQYF TRBV28 . TRBJ2-5 .
TGCAGTGCTAGAAAGGATCCCCACTACAATGAGCAGTTCTTC CSARKDPHYNEQFF TRBV20-1 many TRBJ2-1 .
TGCGCCAGCAGCTTTAACCCAAACACTGAAGCTTTCTTT CASSFNPNTEAFF TRBV5-1 few TRBJ1-1 .
TGTGCCAGCAGTTACGCCGGGACAGACTACGAGCAGTACTTC CASSYAGTDYEQYF TRBV6-5 few TRBJ2-7 TRBD1
TGTGCCAGCAGGAAGACTAGCGGTTACTCTGGGGCCAACGTCCTGACTTTC CASRKTSGYSGANVLTF TRBV12-3/TRBV12-4 many TRBJ2-6 TRBD2
TGCGCCAGCAGCACCGGGACAGCTGACTACCAGCAGTACTTC CASSTGTADYQQYF TRBV5-1 few TRBJ2-7 TRBD1
TGTGCCAGCGGGACAGGGGCGAACACCGGGGAGCTGTTTTTT CASGTGANTGELFF TRBV7-3 few TRBJ2-2 TRBD1
TGTGCCAGCAGCTTTGGACGGTTCACCTACGAGCAGTACTTC CASSFGRFTYEQYF TRBV7-8 . TRBJ2-7 .
TGTGCCAGCAGCTTCCCGGGACTAGCGGGGCAATACGAGCAGTACTTC CASSFPGLAGQYEQYF TRBV7-2 few TRBJ2-7 TRBD2
TGTGCCAGCAGCCTAGGGACAGGGGGCGGCGAGCAGTACTTC CASSLGTGGGEQYF TRBV3-1 many TRBJ2-7 TRBD1
TGTGCCAGCAGTTCCAGCGTAATGGGGGATACGCAGTATTTT CASSSSVMGDTQYF TRBV12-3/TRBV12-4 . TRBJ2-3 .
TGTGCCAGCAGCCGTATCCCCTACGAGCAGTACTTC CASSRIPYEQYF TRBV7-9 . TRBJ2-7 .